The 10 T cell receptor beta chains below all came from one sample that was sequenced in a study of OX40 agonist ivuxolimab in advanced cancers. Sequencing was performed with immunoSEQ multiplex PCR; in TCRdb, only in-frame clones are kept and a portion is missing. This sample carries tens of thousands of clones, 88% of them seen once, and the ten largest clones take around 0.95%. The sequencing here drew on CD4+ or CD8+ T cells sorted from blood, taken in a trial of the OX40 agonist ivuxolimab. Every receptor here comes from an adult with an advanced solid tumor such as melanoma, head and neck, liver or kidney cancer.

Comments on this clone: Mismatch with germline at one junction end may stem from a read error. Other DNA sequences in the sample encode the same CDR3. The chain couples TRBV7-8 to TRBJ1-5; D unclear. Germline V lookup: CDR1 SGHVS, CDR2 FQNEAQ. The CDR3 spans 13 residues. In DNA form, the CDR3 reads TGTGCCAGCAGTTTAGGGTTTAATCAGCCCCAGCATTTT. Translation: CASSLGFNQPQHF. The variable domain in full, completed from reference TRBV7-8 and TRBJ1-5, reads GAGVSQSPRYKVAKRGQDVALRCDPISGHVSLFWYQQALGQGPEFLTYFQNEAQLDKSGLPSDRFFAERPEGSVSTLKIQRTQQEDSAVYLCASSLGFNQPQHFGDGTRLSIL.

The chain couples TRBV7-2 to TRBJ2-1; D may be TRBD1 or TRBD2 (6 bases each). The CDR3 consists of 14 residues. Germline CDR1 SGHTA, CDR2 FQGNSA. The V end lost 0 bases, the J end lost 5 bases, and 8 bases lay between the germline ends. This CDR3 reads CASSLAGGNNEQFF. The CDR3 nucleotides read TGTGCCAGCAGCTTAGCAGGGGGGAACAATGAGCAGTTCTTC.

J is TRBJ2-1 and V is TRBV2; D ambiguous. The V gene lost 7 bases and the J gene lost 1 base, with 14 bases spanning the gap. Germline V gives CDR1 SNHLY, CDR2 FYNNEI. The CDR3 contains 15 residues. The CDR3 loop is CASTLRAPSYNEQFF. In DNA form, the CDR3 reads TGTGCCAGCACCCTCCGGGCCCCGTCCTACAATGAGCAGTTCTTC. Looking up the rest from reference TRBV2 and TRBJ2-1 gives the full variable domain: EPEVTQTPSHQVTQMGQEVILRCVPISNHLYFYWYRQILGQKVEFLVSFYNNEISEKSEIFDDQFSVERPDGSNFTLKIRSTKLEDSAMYFCASTLRAPSYNEQFFGPGTRLTVL.

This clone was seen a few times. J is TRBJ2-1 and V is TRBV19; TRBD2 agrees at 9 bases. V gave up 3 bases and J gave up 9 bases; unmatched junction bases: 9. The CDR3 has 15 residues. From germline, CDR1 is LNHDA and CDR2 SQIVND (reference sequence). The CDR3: CASSIPLAGTREQFF. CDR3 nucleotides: TGTGCCAGTAGTATTCCCCTAGCGGGAACCCGTGAGCAGTTCTTC.

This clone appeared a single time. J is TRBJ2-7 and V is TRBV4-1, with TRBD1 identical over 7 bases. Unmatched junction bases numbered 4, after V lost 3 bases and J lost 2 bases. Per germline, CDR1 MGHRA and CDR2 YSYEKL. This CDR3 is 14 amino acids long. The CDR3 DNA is TGCGCCAGCAGCCACCTCGGGACAGCCTACGAGCAGTACTTC. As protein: CASSHLGTAYEQYF.

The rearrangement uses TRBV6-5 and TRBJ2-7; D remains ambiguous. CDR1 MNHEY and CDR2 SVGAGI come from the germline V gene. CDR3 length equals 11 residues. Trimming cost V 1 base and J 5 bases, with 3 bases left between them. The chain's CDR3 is CASSYWHEQYF. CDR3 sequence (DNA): TGTGCCAGCAGTTACTGGCACGAGCAGTACTTC.

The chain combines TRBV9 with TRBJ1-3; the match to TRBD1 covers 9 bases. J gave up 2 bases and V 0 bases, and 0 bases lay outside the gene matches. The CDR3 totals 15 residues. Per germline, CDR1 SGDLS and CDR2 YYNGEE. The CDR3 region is CASSVDRGPGNTIYF. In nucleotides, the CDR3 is TGTGCCAGCAGCGTAGACAGGGGGCCTGGAAACACCATATATTTT.

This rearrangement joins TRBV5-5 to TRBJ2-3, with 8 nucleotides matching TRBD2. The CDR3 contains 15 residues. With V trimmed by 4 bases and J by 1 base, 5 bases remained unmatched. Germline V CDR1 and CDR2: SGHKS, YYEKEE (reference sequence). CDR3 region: CASSQLAGRTDTQYF. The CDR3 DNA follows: TGTGCCAGCAGCCAGTTAGCGGGGCGCACAGATACGCAGTATTTT.

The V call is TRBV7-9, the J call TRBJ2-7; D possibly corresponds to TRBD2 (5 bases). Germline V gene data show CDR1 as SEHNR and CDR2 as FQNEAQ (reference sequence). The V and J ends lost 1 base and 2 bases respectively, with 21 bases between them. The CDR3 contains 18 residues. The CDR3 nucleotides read TGTGCCAGCAGCTTAGAAAGGAGGCAGGCCATACGACCCTACGAGCAGTACTTC. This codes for CASSLERRQAIRPYEQYF.

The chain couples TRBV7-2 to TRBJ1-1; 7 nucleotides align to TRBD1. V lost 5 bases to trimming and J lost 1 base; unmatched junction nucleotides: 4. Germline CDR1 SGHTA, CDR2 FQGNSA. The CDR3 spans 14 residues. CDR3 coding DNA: TGTGCCAGCAGCGGAAACAGGGGGAACACTGAAGCTTTCTTT. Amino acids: CASSGNRGNTEAFF.